One T cell receptor (beta chain) is described in this entry. Its antigen is undetermined. This record comes from a study of OX40 agonist ivuxolimab in advanced cancers. At the level of the study: Clinicians treated patients with ivuxolimab, an agonistic anti-OX40 (CD134) antibody. Study conclusions and caveats: Still undetermined is the antigen specificity of the expanded peripheral T cells. More expanded clones were seen, on average, in CD8+ T cells than in CD4+.

The V and J ends lost 6 bases and 5 bases, in that order; junction bases with no gene match: 16. The germline gives CDR1 SGHNT, CDR2 YYREEE (reference sequence). The CDR3 runs to 17 residues. The method was immunoSEQ multiplex PCR; TCRdb's version includes in-frame clones alone and lacks a portion of them. The sample shows about 110,000 clones, 89% of them seen only once. The chain has TRBV5-4 and TRBJ2-7, with 11 positions matching TRBD2. The clonotype comes from an adult with an advanced solid tumor such as melanoma, head and neck, liver or kidney cancer. The specimen comprised CD4+ or CD8+ T cells sorted from blood, sampled in a trial of the OX40 agonist ivuxolimab. CDR3 residues: CASNPKGASGRMDEQYF. The CDR3 region has the DNA TGTGCCAGCAACCCAAAGGGGGCTAGCGGGAGGATGGACGAGCAGTACTTC.